The rows below give T cell receptor beta chains drawn from one sample of a study of cytomegalovirus exposure and HLA in healthy donors. Sequenced by immunoSEQ multiplex PCR; TCRdb stores in-frame clones only, minus some. The data contain roughly 200,000 clones, 85% of them singletons. Sequencing was carried out using PBMCs. Source of these receptors: a woman between 50 and 59 years old in good health and CMV-seronegative. Both conserved end residues are part of each CDR3. A D gene is named only where the DNA matches it firmly. Clone size is not always given. Where it is, it says once, few, many or a class for expanded clones.

d_gene: NA; v_gene: TRBV7-6; j_gene: TRBJ1-5; abundance: NA; CDR3nt: TGTGCCAGCAGCTTAGTCAGGGCAGGTGGGCCCCAGCATTTT; CDR3aa: CASSLVRAGGPQHF
d_gene: NA; v_gene: TRBV14; j_gene: TRBJ1-2; abundance: few; CDR3nt: TGTGCCAGCAGCCAAGTCCTGGCATCTGGCTACACCTTC; CDR3aa: CASSQVLASGYTF
d_gene: TRBD1; v_gene: TRBV27; j_gene: TRBJ1-1; abundance: NA; CDR3nt: TGTGCCAGCAGTCGGCGGACAGGGAACCCTGAGGGACGGAGAGCTTTCTTT; CDR3aa: CASSRRTGNPEGRRAFF
d_gene: NA; v_gene: TRBV28; j_gene: TRBJ1-2; abundance: NA; CDR3nt: TGTGCCAGCAGTTTAATCAGGGTGATTGGCTACACCTTC; CDR3aa: CASSLIRVIGYTF
d_gene: TRBD1; v_gene: TRBV28; j_gene: TRBJ2-7; abundance: once; CDR3nt: TGTGCCAGCAGAAAGGGACAGAGTTACGAGCAGTACTTC; CDR3aa: CASRKGQSYEQYF
d_gene: NA; v_gene: TRBV28; j_gene: TRBJ2-1; abundance: NA; CDR3nt: TGTGCCAGCAGCTTAGGGGACAACCGCTACAATGAGCAGTTCTTC; CDR3aa: CASSLGDNRYNEQFF
d_gene: NA; v_gene: TRBV28; j_gene: TRBJ1-2; abundance: NA; CDR3nt: TGTGCCAGCAGGGGAGGGGTTCACGGCTACACCTTC; CDR3aa: CASRGGVHGYTF
d_gene: TRBD2; v_gene: TRBV2; j_gene: TRBJ2-7; abundance: NA; CDR3nt: TGTGCCAGCCGACCAAGTGGCGGGAGGGGGCTTCCGTACTTC; CDR3aa: CASRPSGGRGLPYF
d_gene: NA; v_gene: TRBV6-6; j_gene: TRBJ1-1; abundance: few; CDR3nt: TGTGCCAGCAGCGATGGACAGAACACTGAAGCTTTCTTT; CDR3aa: CASSDGQNTEAFF
d_gene: TRBD1; v_gene: TRBV18; j_gene: TRBJ1-2; abundance: NA; CDR3nt: TGTGCCAGCTCACAAGGGACAGCGGTATATGGCTACACCTTC; CDR3aa: CASSQGTAVYGYTF
d_gene: TRBD2; v_gene: TRBV30; j_gene: TRBJ2-1; abundance: NA; CDR3nt: TGTGCCAGGGGACTAGCGGGAGGGAACAATGAGCAGTTCTTC; CDR3aa: CARGLAGGNNEQFF
d_gene: TRBD1; v_gene: TRBV5-4; j_gene: TRBJ2-7; abundance: NA; CDR3nt: TGTGCCAGCAGCTCGGGACAGTTATACGAGCAGTACTTC; CDR3aa: CASSSGQLYEQYF
d_gene: NA; v_gene: TRBV4-1; j_gene: TRBJ2-7; abundance: few; CDR3nt: TGCGCCAGCAGCCAAGGCGGGCAGGTTGAGCAGTACTTC; CDR3aa: CASSQGGQVEQYF
d_gene: NA; v_gene: TRBV7-9; j_gene: TRBJ2-3; abundance: NA; CDR3nt: TGTGCCAGCAGCACGAAGCGGTTCACAGATACGCAGTATTTT; CDR3aa: CASSTKRFTDTQYF
d_gene: NA; v_gene: TRBV29-1; j_gene: TRBJ2-3; abundance: NA; CDR3nt: TGCAGCGTTTTAAATGATACGCAGTATTTT; CDR3aa: CSVLNDTQYF
d_gene: NA; v_gene: TRBV7-9; j_gene: TRBJ2-2; abundance: NA; CDR3nt: TGTGCCAGCAGCCCCCTTACCGGGGAGCTGTTTTTT; CDR3aa: CASSPLTGELFF
d_gene: TRBD1; v_gene: TRBV5-1; j_gene: TRBJ1-1; abundance: NA; CDR3nt: TGCGCCAGCAGCTTCTTCCGACAGGGGACTGAAGCTTTCTTT; CDR3aa: CASSFFRQGTEAFF
d_gene: TRBD1; v_gene: TRBV29-1; j_gene: TRBJ1-2; abundance: NA; CDR3nt: TGCAGCGTTGGGGGGGACAGGGGGCTGTTAAATCTCTACACCTTC; CDR3aa: CSVGGDRGLLNLYTF
d_gene: TRBD2; v_gene: TRBV5-6; j_gene: TRBJ2-7; abundance: NA; CDR3nt: TGTGCCAGCAGCTGGAGAAGCGGGAGGCCCTCCTACGAGCAGTACTTC; CDR3aa: CASSWRSGRPSYEQYF
d_gene: TRBD1; v_gene: TRBV7-2; j_gene: TRBJ1-1; abundance: NA; CDR3nt: TGTGCCAGCAGCGCCGGACAGGGCGCTACTGAAGCTTTCTTT; CDR3aa: CASSAGQGATEAFF
d_gene: NA; v_gene: TRBV19; j_gene: TRBJ2-7; abundance: NA; CDR3nt: TGTGCCAGTAGTATAGATAACAGGAACTACGAGCAGTACTTC; CDR3aa: CASSIDNRNYEQYF
d_gene: TRBD2; v_gene: TRBV4-1; j_gene: TRBJ2-7; abundance: NA; CDR3nt: TGCGCCAGCACCCCGGGACTAGCGGGCGGCGAGCAGTACTTC; CDR3aa: CASTPGLAGGEQYF
d_gene: TRBD2; v_gene: TRBV5-4; j_gene: TRBJ2-1; abundance: NA; CDR3nt: TGTGCCAGCAGCTTCGGACTAGCGGGAGGTATGAGGGAGCAGTTCTTC; CDR3aa: CASSFGLAGGMREQFF
d_gene: NA; v_gene: TRBV4-1; j_gene: TRBJ1-1; abundance: NA; CDR3nt: TGCGCCAGCAGCCGATTAACAGGGTTAGGTGGCTCGAACACTGAAGCTTTCTTT; CDR3aa: CASSRLTGLGGSNTEAFF
d_gene: TRBD1; v_gene: TRBV18; j_gene: TRBJ1-4; abundance: NA; CDR3nt: TGTGCCAGCTCACCACATCAAACAGGGGACGAAAAACTGTTTTTT; CDR3aa: CASSPHQTGDEKLFF
d_gene: NA; v_gene: TRBV28; j_gene: TRBJ1-2; abundance: NA; CDR3nt: TGTGCCAGCACCACGACCGGGGGGGGAAATGGCTACACCTTC; CDR3aa: CASTTTGGGNGYTF
d_gene: NA; v_gene: TRBV18; j_gene: TRBJ1-1; abundance: NA; CDR3nt: TGTGCCAGCTCACTGCGACAGTCCATGAACACTGAAGCTTTCTTT; CDR3aa: CASSLRQSMNTEAFF
d_gene: TRBD2; v_gene: TRBV5-5; j_gene: TRBJ2-4; abundance: NA; CDR3nt: TGTGCCAGCAGCTCTATAGGGACTAGCGGGAGTTGGACCAAAAACATTCAGTACTTC; CDR3aa: CASSSIGTSGSWTKNIQYF
d_gene: TRBD2; v_gene: TRBV30; j_gene: TRBJ2-3; abundance: NA; CDR3nt: TGTGCCTGGGGGACTAGCGGTACAGATACGCAGTATTTT; CDR3aa: CAWGTSGTDTQYF
d_gene: TRBD2; v_gene: TRBV4-3; j_gene: TRBJ2-3; abundance: NA; CDR3nt: TGCGCCAGCAGCCAAGATAGGGTCCTAGCGGGGTACACAGATACGCAGTATTTT; CDR3aa: CASSQDRVLAGYTDTQYF
d_gene: TRBD2; v_gene: TRBV27; j_gene: TRBJ2-3; abundance: NA; CDR3nt: TGTGCCAGCAGTTTAAGGACTAGCGGGAGGATCCCCACAGATACGCAGTATTTT; CDR3aa: CASSLRTSGRIPTDTQYF
d_gene: TRBD2; v_gene: TRBV5-6; j_gene: TRBJ2-1; abundance: once; CDR3nt: TGTGCCAGCAACACACTCGGACTAGCATCCCGGGGACAGTTCTTC; CDR3aa: CASNTLGLASRGQFF
d_gene: TRBD1; v_gene: TRBV28; j_gene: TRBJ1-2; abundance: NA; CDR3nt: TGTGCCAGCAGTCAGATATTTGGGGGACAGGGGCATAACTATGGCTACACCTTC; CDR3aa: CASSQIFGGQGHNYGYTF
d_gene: NA; v_gene: TRBV18; j_gene: TRBJ2-1; abundance: NA; CDR3nt: TGTGCCAGCTCACCGGACAGAAGTAACAATGAGCAGTTCTTC; CDR3aa: CASSPDRSNNEQFF
d_gene: NA; v_gene: TRBV19; j_gene: TRBJ2-7; abundance: NA; CDR3nt: TGTGCCAGTAGTATATCCAGCGACTACGAGCAGTACTTC; CDR3aa: CASSISSDYEQYF
d_gene: NA; v_gene: TRBV10-3; j_gene: TRBJ1-2; abundance: NA; CDR3nt: TGTGCCATCAGTGAAGGGGGGGCGGCAAACTATGGCTACACCTTC; CDR3aa: CAISEGGAANYGYTF
d_gene: TRBD2; v_gene: TRBV20-1; j_gene: TRBJ2-3; abundance: NA; CDR3nt: TGCAGTGCTAGTAGCAAGCGGGAGCAGTATTTT; CDR3aa: CSASSKREQYF
d_gene: TRBD1; v_gene: TRBV6-5; j_gene: TRBJ1-1; abundance: few; CDR3nt: TGTGCCAGCAGTTACTCGGGGACAGGGCCTATTGAAGCTTTCTTT; CDR3aa: CASSYSGTGPIEAFF
d_gene: NA; v_gene: TRBV27; j_gene: TRBJ1-3; abundance: NA; CDR3nt: TGTGCCAGCAGTTCCTTCTCTGGAAACACCATATATTTT; CDR3aa: CASSSFSGNTIYF
d_gene: TRBD2; v_gene: TRBV7-9; j_gene: TRBJ2-5; abundance: NA; CDR3nt: TGTGCCAGCAGCGGAGGACTAGCGGCTGCCCAAGAGACCCAGTACTTC; CDR3aa: CASSGGLAAAQETQYF
d_gene: NA; v_gene: TRBV30; j_gene: TRBJ1-4; abundance: NA; CDR3nt: TGTGCCTGGAGTGCCAACCAGGGTACTAATGAAAAACTGTTTTTT; CDR3aa: CAWSANQGTNEKLFF
d_gene: TRBD1; v_gene: TRBV6-1; j_gene: TRBJ2-1; abundance: NA; CDR3nt: TGTGCCAGCAGCGAACACAGGGGGCCGGGGGACAATGAGCAGTTCTTC; CDR3aa: CASSEHRGPGDNEQFF
d_gene: NA; v_gene: TRBV6-1; j_gene: TRBJ2-1; abundance: NA; CDR3nt: TGTGCCAGCAGTGGCGAGGTACGGACAGATCCGTTCTTC; CDR3aa: CASSGEVRTDPFF
d_gene: TRBD2; v_gene: TRBV4-3; j_gene: TRBJ2-5; abundance: NA; CDR3nt: TGCGCCAGCAGCCGAGCCTTAGCGGGAGCGGTGGAGGAGACCCAGTACTTC; CDR3aa: CASSRALAGAVEETQYF
d_gene: NA; v_gene: TRBV18; j_gene: TRBJ2-7; abundance: NA; CDR3nt: TGTGCCAGCTCACTCACGGGGGACTACGAGCAGTACTTC; CDR3aa: CASSLTGDYEQYF
d_gene: NA; v_gene: TRBV5-4; j_gene: TRBJ2-7; abundance: NA; CDR3nt: TGTGCCAGCAGCTCGCAGGGGGGACTAGGCGAGCAGTACTTC; CDR3aa: CASSSQGGLGEQYF